A selection of T cell receptor beta chains follows, all from one sample in a study of blood T cell repertoires in COVID-19. TCRdb's copy holds only in-frame clones and misses some; the assay was immunoSEQ multiplex PCR. The sample has under 450,000 clones; roughly 80% are singletons. The sequenced sample consisted of peripheral blood. The receptors were gathered from a human donor with acute or convalescent COVID-19. The donor label of this sample is uncertain. Each CDR3 is given with its conserved first and last residue. A D gene is named only where the DNA matches it firmly. Only some rows state a clone size, as once, few, many or a class for expanded clones.

v_gene: TRBV28; d_gene: TRBD1; j_gene: TRBJ1-5; abundance: .; CDR3nt: TGTGCCAGCAGGGACAGGGGGTTTCCCCAGCATTTT; CDR3aa: CASRDRGFPQHF
v_gene: TRBV9; d_gene: .; j_gene: TRBJ2-1; abundance: .; CDR3nt: TGTGCCAGCAGCGTAGTAGACACGAGCTCCTACAATGAGCAGTTCTTC; CDR3aa: CASSVVDTSSYNEQFF
v_gene: TRBV19; d_gene: TRBD1; j_gene: TRBJ2-2; abundance: .; CDR3nt: TGTGCCAGTAGGGAAAACAGGGGATACACCGGGGAGCTGTTTTTT; CDR3aa: CASRENRGYTGELFF
v_gene: TRBV29-1; d_gene: TRBD1; j_gene: TRBJ1-5; abundance: .; CDR3nt: TGCAGCGTCCTACAGGGGGGCAATCAGCCCCAGCATTTT; CDR3aa: CSVLQGGNQPQHF
v_gene: TRBV5-5; d_gene: TRBD1; j_gene: TRBJ2-4; abundance: .; CDR3nt: TGTGCCAGCAGCGTACCGGGACAGGCTTTGGGTGACATTCAGTACTTC; CDR3aa: CASSVPGQALGDIQYF
v_gene: TRBV11-2; d_gene: TRBD1; j_gene: TRBJ1-2; abundance: .; CDR3nt: TGTGCCAGCAGCTTAGTACAGGGGGCAGAAGGCTACACCTTC; CDR3aa: CASSLVQGAEGYTF
v_gene: TRBV7-9; d_gene: TRBD1; j_gene: TRBJ1-4; abundance: few; CDR3nt: TGTGCCAGCAGCTTAGATCTACAGGGGGGGAAAAAACTGTTTTTT; CDR3aa: CASSLDLQGGKKLFF
v_gene: TRBV7-6; d_gene: TRBD2; j_gene: TRBJ2-5; abundance: .; CDR3nt: TGTGCCAGCAGCTTATTGGGCGGGGGAGTACAAGAGACCCAGTACTTC; CDR3aa: CASSLLGGGVQETQYF
v_gene: TRBV10-1; d_gene: .; j_gene: TRBJ2-6; abundance: .; CDR3nt: TGCGCCAGCAGTGTTCGGACTCACTCTGGGGCCAACGTCCTGACTTTC; CDR3aa: CASSVRTHSGANVLTF
v_gene: TRBV25-1; d_gene: TRBD1; j_gene: TRBJ1-2; abundance: .; CDR3nt: TGTGCCAGCAGTGACACTACAGGGGACTATGGCTACACCTTC; CDR3aa: CASSDTTGDYGYTF
v_gene: TRBV7-9; d_gene: TRBD2; j_gene: TRBJ2-5; abundance: .; CDR3nt: TGTGCCAGCAGCCCCGTCGGGAGCGGGACCCAAGAGACCCAGTACTTC; CDR3aa: CASSPVGSGTQETQYF
v_gene: TRBV7-9; d_gene: TRBD1; j_gene: TRBJ1-3; abundance: .; CDR3nt: TGTGCCAGCAGGCTCGGACAGGGACACATATATTTT; CDR3aa: CASRLGQGHIYF
v_gene: TRBV11-2; d_gene: .; j_gene: TRBJ1-1; abundance: .; CDR3nt: TGTGCCAGCAGCTTATGGGAGCGAATGAACACTGAAGCTTTCTTT; CDR3aa: CASSLWERMNTEAFF
v_gene: TRBV30; d_gene: .; j_gene: TRBJ1-6; abundance: .; CDR3nt: TGTGCCTGGAGTGCAGACTATAATTCACCCCTCCACTTT; CDR3aa: CAWSADYNSPLHF
v_gene: TRBV28; d_gene: .; j_gene: TRBJ1-6; abundance: .; CDR3nt: TGTGCCAGCAGTTTAGCACAGGGTAATTCACCCCTCCACTTT; CDR3aa: CASSLAQGNSPLHF
v_gene: TRBV5-1; d_gene: .; j_gene: TRBJ1-2; abundance: .; CDR3nt: TGCGCCAGCAGCTTGGCGGGGTCTTGGGGCTACACCTTC; CDR3aa: CASSLAGSWGYTF
v_gene: TRBV6-5; d_gene: .; j_gene: TRBJ2-7; abundance: .; CDR3nt: TGTGCCAGCAGTAGGACAGATCCTGTGGCCGAGCAGTACTTC; CDR3aa: CASSRTDPVAEQYF
v_gene: TRBV6-5; d_gene: .; j_gene: TRBJ1-4; abundance: .; CDR3nt: TGTGCCATCAACGCCCCAGGGCGGGGTGAAAAACTGTTTTTT; CDR3aa: CAINAPGRGEKLFF
v_gene: TRBV5-8; d_gene: .; j_gene: TRBJ2-5; abundance: .; CDR3nt: TGTGCCAGCAGCCGATTGGACAACTTCGCCTCCCAAGAGACCCAGTACTTC; CDR3aa: CASSRLDNFASQETQYF
v_gene: TRBV28; d_gene: TRBD1; j_gene: TRBJ2-1; abundance: .; CDR3nt: TGTGCCAGCAGTTCCATCCGGGACAGGGGGCAAGATGAGCAGTTCTTC; CDR3aa: CASSSIRDRGQDEQFF
v_gene: TRBV19; d_gene: .; j_gene: TRBJ1-5; abundance: .; CDR3nt: TGTGCCAGTAGAGCTCTGCGGGGAAGGGAACGGCCCCAGCATTTT; CDR3aa: CASRALRGRERPQHF
v_gene: TRBV6-1; d_gene: .; j_gene: TRBJ1-4; abundance: .; CDR3nt: TGTGCCAGCAGTGAAGCTCACAGGGTAGCTAATGAAAAACTGTTTTTT; CDR3aa: CASSEAHRVANEKLFF
v_gene: TRBV5-4; d_gene: .; j_gene: TRBJ1-2; abundance: few; CDR3nt: TGTGCCAGCAGCTTGTGGCAGGGGAGCTACACCTTC; CDR3aa: CASSLWQGSYTF
v_gene: TRBV6-5; d_gene: .; j_gene: TRBJ2-2; abundance: .; CDR3nt: TGTGCCAGCAGTTACTCGACTATAACCGGGGAGCTGTTTTTT; CDR3aa: CASSYSTITGELFF
v_gene: TRBV28; d_gene: .; j_gene: TRBJ1-5; abundance: .; CDR3nt: TGTGCCAGCAGTCCCGGGGGAGGGAGCAATCAGCCCCAGCATTTT; CDR3aa: CASSPGGGSNQPQHF
v_gene: TRBV6-5; d_gene: TRBD1; j_gene: TRBJ1-6; abundance: few; CDR3nt: TGTGCCAGCATAGGGGACAGCGTCTATAATTCACCCCTCCACTTT; CDR3aa: CASIGDSVYNSPLHF
v_gene: TRBV5-6; d_gene: TRBD1; j_gene: TRBJ1-1; abundance: .; CDR3nt: TGTGCCAGCAGCAAGGTTGACAGGGGGGCTTTCTTT; CDR3aa: CASSKVDRGAFF
v_gene: TRBV29-1; d_gene: TRBD2; j_gene: TRBJ2-7; abundance: .; CDR3nt: TGCAGCGTTAGGACTAGCGGGAGCTACGAGCAGTACTTC; CDR3aa: CSVRTSGSYEQYF
v_gene: TRBV5-1; d_gene: .; j_gene: TRBJ1-4; abundance: .; CDR3nt: TGCGCCAGCAGCTCGGGAGGCTTTAATGAAAAACTGTTTTTT; CDR3aa: CASSSGGFNEKLFF
v_gene: TRBV5-8; d_gene: TRBD1; j_gene: TRBJ1-5; abundance: .; CDR3nt: TGTGCCAGCAGCCTATGGGGGACAGTCAATCAGCCCCAGCATTTT; CDR3aa: CASSLWGTVNQPQHF
v_gene: TRBV7-2; d_gene: TRBD1; j_gene: TRBJ2-4; abundance: .; CDR3nt: TGTGCCAGCAGAACCCCGGACAGGGGCCGCGGCATTCAGTACTTC; CDR3aa: CASRTPDRGRGIQYF
v_gene: TRBV23-1; d_gene: .; j_gene: TRBJ1-2; abundance: .; CDR3nt: TGCGCCAGCAGTCTGTATGGGGGACACTATTCTGGCTACACCTTC; CDR3aa: CASSLYGGHYSGYTF
v_gene: TRBV10-1; d_gene: TRBD2; j_gene: TRBJ2-2; abundance: once; CDR3nt: TGCGCCAGCAGTAGACTAGCGGGAACCGGGGAGCTGTTTTTT; CDR3aa: CASSRLAGTGELFF
v_gene: TRBV7-6; d_gene: TRBD1; j_gene: TRBJ2-7; abundance: .; CDR3nt: TGTGCCAGCAGCCTGGGGGACAGCCTCGTGCACTTC; CDR3aa: CASSLGDSLVHF
v_gene: TRBV7-9; d_gene: .; j_gene: TRBJ1-2; abundance: .; CDR3nt: TGTGCCAGCAGCTTAGGTCAGTCCCCTTATGGCTACACCTTC; CDR3aa: CASSLGQSPYGYTF
v_gene: TRBV28; d_gene: .; j_gene: TRBJ1-5; abundance: .; CDR3nt: TGTGCCAGCAGTCCGACAGGTATCAGCAATCAGCCCCAGCATTTT; CDR3aa: CASSPTGISNQPQHF
v_gene: TRBV28; d_gene: TRBD1; j_gene: TRBJ1-1; abundance: .; CDR3nt: TGTGCCAGCGGGACAGATATGAACACTGAAGCTTTCTTT; CDR3aa: CASGTDMNTEAFF
v_gene: TRBV6-6; d_gene: .; j_gene: TRBJ1-1; abundance: .; CDR3nt: TGTGCCAGCAGTTACCGCGTCAACACTGAAGCTTTCTTT; CDR3aa: CASSYRVNTEAFF
v_gene: TRBV7-8; d_gene: .; j_gene: TRBJ1-1; abundance: .; CDR3nt: TGTGCCAGCAGCTTAGCGCCCCGGGGGAACACTGAAGCTTTCTTT; CDR3aa: CASSLAPRGNTEAFF
v_gene: TRBV30; d_gene: .; j_gene: TRBJ1-1; abundance: few; CDR3nt: TGTGCCTGGAGTGTAGAGGACACTGAAGCTTTCTTT; CDR3aa: CAWSVEDTEAFF
v_gene: TRBV10-3; d_gene: TRBD2; j_gene: TRBJ2-7; abundance: .; CDR3nt: TGTGCCATCAGTGCGGGACTAGCGGGGGACGAGCAGTACTTC; CDR3aa: CAISAGLAGDEQYF
v_gene: TRBV4-1; d_gene: TRBD1; j_gene: TRBJ1-2; abundance: once; CDR3nt: TGCGCCAGCAGGCCGGACAGGGGCTATGGCTACACCTTC; CDR3aa: CASRPDRGYGYTF
v_gene: TRBV11-2; d_gene: .; j_gene: TRBJ2-1; abundance: .; CDR3nt: TGTGCCAGCAGCTTGTCCTCTTATGAGCAGTTCTTC; CDR3aa: CASSLSSYEQFF
v_gene: TRBV9; d_gene: .; j_gene: TRBJ1-2; abundance: .; CDR3nt: TGTGCCAGCGCACTCCTCGAACAGTCTAACTATGGCTACACCTTC; CDR3aa: CASALLEQSNYGYTF
v_gene: TRBV12-3/TRBV12-4; d_gene: TRBD2; j_gene: TRBJ2-1; abundance: .; CDR3nt: TGTGCCAGCAGTTTACGGGAGGGGACCAGACAGTTCTTC; CDR3aa: CASSLREGTRQFF
v_gene: TRBV3-1/TRBV3-2; d_gene: TRBD2; j_gene: TRBJ2-5; abundance: .; CDR3nt: TGTGCCAGCAGCCCACCAGCGGGGGGCCGGGAGACCCAGTACTTC; CDR3aa: CASSPPAGGRETQYF
v_gene: TRBV6-5; d_gene: TRBD1; j_gene: TRBJ1-1; abundance: few; CDR3nt: TGTGCCAGCAGCCGGGACAGGGTGAACACTGAAGCTTTCTTT; CDR3aa: CASSRDRVNTEAFF